These T cell receptor beta chains were read from a single sample in a study of shared T cell receptors in the human thymus. This table comes from immunoSEQ multiplex PCR, and its TCRdb copy is limited to in-frame clones, with some not included. The table has hundreds of thousands of clones, around 78% seen once; the top ten hold approximately 0.013%. This same sample was also taken into another study, of human thymus T cells.

Sequencing was done on a sample of thymocytes. Receptor source: a boy younger than two with a congenital heart defect. Each CDR3 is given with its conserved first and last residue. A D gene is named only where the DNA matches it firmly. Size tells how often a clone was seen (once, few, many) or the class of an expanded clone, and some rows leave it out.

TRBV4-1	.	.	TRBJ1-3	17	TGCGCCAGCAGCCAAGTTTGGAGGGGCCCCTCTGGAAACACCATATATTTT	CASSQVWRGPSGNTIYF
TRBV18	.	.	TRBJ1-5	15	TGTGCCAGCTCATCCTCAGGATATAGCAATCAGCCCCAGCATTTT	CASSSSGYSNQPQHF
TRBV6-5	.	.	TRBJ2-7	15	TGTGCCAGCAGTTACTCGAGTGGTAGTGGTATTCGGCAGTACTTC	CASSYSSGSGIRQYF
TRBV25-1	.	.	TRBJ2-1	15	TGTGCCAGCAGTGAAAGGAGGGGTGGGTACAATGAGCAGTTCTTC	CASSERRGGYNEQFF
TRBV30	TRBD1	.	TRBJ2-7	16	TGTGCCTGGAGTCCCCACCGGGACAGGAGCTCCTACGAGCAGTACTTC	CAWSPHRDRSSYEQYF
TRBV29-1	.	.	TRBJ1-2	14	TGCAGCGTTGAAGGGACCCAGGGAGGGTATGGCTACACCTTC	CSVEGTQGGYGYTF
TRBV5-1	.	.	TRBJ1-1	16	TGCGCCAGCAGCTTCGGTATCACAGGGCCGAACACTGAAGCTTTCTTT	CASSFGITGPNTEAFF
TRBV5-1	TRBD2	.	TRBJ2-7	20	TGCGCCAGCAGGCCCTTGCTTCACCTCAGGGACACCGGGAGGGGCTACGAGCAGTACTTC	CASRPLLHLRDTGRGYEQYF
TRBV27	.	.	TRBJ2-2	15	TGTGCCAGCAGTGGGTTAGCGGAGAACACCGGGGAGCTGTTTTTT	CASSGLAENTGELFF
TRBV5-1	.	.	TRBJ1-4	12	TGCGCCAGCAGCACCCTCTCGGGGAAACTGTTTTTT	CASSTLSGKLFF
TRBV10-3	.	.	TRBJ2-5	13	TGTGCCATCAGTGGGCTTAGGGGGGAGACCCAGTACTTC	CAISGLRGETQYF
TRBV7-9	.	.	TRBJ2-7	15	TGTGCCAGCAGGCCCGCGGGGCAGACGACCTACGAGCAGTACTTC	CASRPAGQTTYEQYF
TRBV5-1	TRBD1	.	TRBJ2-1	15	TGCGCCAGCAGCTGTGACAGGGTGAGCTACAATGAGCAGTTCTTC	CASSCDRVSYNEQFF
TRBV5-6	.	few	TRBJ2-2	15	TGTGCCAGCAGCTTAAGTAGCGTACTCTCCGGGGAGCTGTTTTTT	CASSLSSVLSGELFF
TRBV30	TRBD2	.	TRBJ2-1	17	TGTGCCTGGGCCCCCGGGGCGGGAGGGCCTCGGCGGAATGAGCAGTTCTTC	CAWAPGAGGPRRNEQFF
TRBV27	.	.	TRBJ1-4	15	TGTGCCAGCAGTTTAACGAGCACCATAAATGAAAAACTGTTTTTT	CASSLTSTINEKLFF
TRBV19	TRBD1	.	TRBJ1-5	18	TGTGCCAGTAGTGCACCATACACCCGGACAGGCCCCAATCAGCCCCAGCATTTT	CASSAPYTRTGPNQPQHF
TRBV18	.	.	TRBJ1-2	15	TGTGCCAGCTCACCACCGACTCAAACTAACTATGGCTACACCTTC	CASSPPTQTNYGYTF
TRBV5-1	TRBD2	.	TRBJ2-7	16	TGCGCCAGCAGCAGAGTCTGGCGGGGGGGGCCTTACGAGCAGTACTTC	CASSRVWRGGPYEQYF
TRBV30	TRBD2	.	TRBJ2-7	15	TGTGCCTGGAGTGTACGCCTAGCGGGAGCCCACGAGCAGTACTTC	CAWSVRLAGAHEQYF
TRBV29-1	TRBD2	.	TRBJ2-7	17	TGCAGCGCCTCACCCGGGACTAGCGGAGATTCATCCTACGAGCAGTACTTC	CSASPGTSGDSSYEQYF
TRBV4-3	TRBD2	.	TRBJ2-2	18	TGCGCCAGCAGCCAAGACAGCCACTCCTCCGGGAGGAATGGGGAGCTGTTTTTT	CASSQDSHSSGRNGELFF
TRBV28	.	.	TRBJ2-1	18	TGTGCCAGCAGTTCCCTCCGCAGCGGAGGGCGCCCCCACAATGAGCAGTTCTTC	CASSSLRSGGRPHNEQFF
TRBV27	TRBD1	.	TRBJ2-5	18	TGTGCCAGCAGTTATACCGTCAGGGGGCCGGACCTCCAAGAGACCCAGTACTTC	CASSYTVRGPDLQETQYF
TRBV15	TRBD2	once	TRBJ2-7	19	TGTGCCACCAGCAGAGATCAATTGGGCGGACTAGCCCAACCCTACGAGCAGTACTTC	CATSRDQLGGLAQPYEQYF
TRBV2	TRBD1	.	TRBJ1-2	14	TGTGCCAGCAGCGGTAGGACAGGGAAGTATGGCTACACCTTC	CASSGRTGKYGYTF
TRBV7-3	TRBD1	.	TRBJ1-1	12	TGTGCCAGCAGCCGGGACAGTTCTGAAGCTTTCTTT	CASSRDSSEAFF
TRBV9	TRBD2	.	TRBJ2-5	17	TGTGCCAGCAGCTGGGCGGGGTTAGCGGGAGGGAGAGAGACCCAGTACTTC	CASSWAGLAGGRETQYF
TRBV14	.	.	TRBJ2-1	13	TGTGCCAGCAGCCAAGGGAGGGCCCCTGAGCAGTTCTTC	CASSQGRAPEQFF
TRBV12-2	.	.	TRBJ1-5	14	TGTGCAAGTCGCTTAGATGGCAGGGATCAGCCCCAGCATTTT	CASRLDGRDQPQHF
TRBV7-9	TRBD2	.	TRBJ2-1	17	TGTGCCAGCAGCTGTAGCGGGAGGGGTAGCTCCTACAATGAGCAGTTCTTC	CASSCSGRGSSYNEQFF
TRBV9	.	.	TRBJ1-1	16	TGTGCCAGCAGCGCCTCAACCCCGGGGAGGAACACTGAAGCTTTCTTT	CASSASTPGRNTEAFF
TRBV4-3	TRBD2	once	TRBJ2-7	15	TGCGCCAGCAGCCAAGAGGGGACTAGCCGGTACGAGCAGTACTTC	CASSQEGTSRYEQYF
TRBV4-2	.	.	TRBJ1-2	13	TGTGCCAGCAGCCAAGAGACTGGTTGGGGCTACACCTTC	CASSQETGWGYTF
TRBV4-3	.	.	TRBJ1-1	17	TGCGCCAGCAGCAAGGAGGGGTTAGACAGCGGGGGAACTGAAGCTTTCTTT	CASSKEGLDSGGTEAFF
TRBV29-1	TRBD1	.	TRBJ2-5	15	TGCAGCGTAGCAGGACAGGGGGCGAATCAAGGGACCCAGTACTTC	CSVAGQGANQGTQYF
TRBV14	.	.	TRBJ2-7	16	TGTGCCAGCAGCCAAGGGAGTTTGGCACTTGCGGGGGAGCAGTACTTC	CASSQGSLALAGEQYF
TRBV29-1	TRBD2	.	TRBJ2-3	16	TGCAGCGTCCCCGATTGGATAGCGGGAGGGCAGGATACGCAGTATTTT	CSVPDWIAGGQDTQYF
TRBV2	TRBD1	.	TRBJ2-7	15	TGTGCCAGCAGTGAAAAGGGGGCCTTATCCTACGAGCAGTACTTC	CASSEKGALSYEQYF
TRBV29-1	TRBD2	few	TRBJ2-3	15	TGCAGCGCCCAATCAGGCGGGAGTGGCACAGATACGCAGTATTTT	CSAQSGGSGTDTQYF
TRBV27	TRBD2	.	TRBJ2-5	16	TGTGCCAGCAGTTTATATGGGGGAGGGCCCATAGAGACCCAGTACTTC	CASSLYGGGPIETQYF
TRBV5-8	TRBD2	.	TRBJ2-2	18	TGTGCCAGCAGCTGGTCGGGACTAGCGGAGCCTAGAACCGGGGAGCTGTTTTTT	CASSWSGLAEPRTGELFF
TRBV19	.	.	TRBJ2-2	15	TGTGCCAGTAGTATCTCTCAGAATAACACCGGGGAGCTGTTTTTT	CASSISQNNTGELFF
TRBV27	.	.	TRBJ1-5	17	TGTGCCAGCAGTTTATCTTTCCTAGCACTGAGCAATCAGCCCCAGCATTTT	CASSLSFLALSNQPQHF
TRBV6-5	.	.	TRBJ1-2	12	TGTGCCAGCAGGGACAGCGCCTATGGCTACACCTTC	CASRDSAYGYTF
TRBV4-3	TRBD1	.	TRBJ2-5	15	TGCGCCAGCAGCCAGGGACAGGGGCTGAAAGAGACCCAGTACTTC	CASSQGQGLKETQYF
TRBV15	.	.	TRBJ1-3	18	TGTGCCACCAGCCCTACACACGGGGGGAGCGTCTCTGGAAACACCATATATTTT	CATSPTHGGSVSGNTIYF